The rows below give T cell receptor beta chains drawn from one sample of a study of T-cell memory formation after mild COVID-19. Each CDR3 protein gets one entry after TCRdb re-called the 5' RACE reads with MiXCR. The table lists 550,000 to 600,000 distinct CDR3 sequences, around a sixth of them singletons, with just over 8% in the top ten. The sample was PBMCs or a T cell subset sorted from them (not recorded which). These receptor sequences come from an adult woman who had mild COVID-19 (a few samples of this study predate the infection). Cell type and time point are not known. CDR3s include the opening cysteine and the closing phenylalanine or tryptophan. The D gene is left open where the match is weak. Clone size appears in some rows only: once, few, many, or a class for an expanded clone.

cdr3_nt: TGTGCCACCAGTGACCCCGGACAGGGAGGCTATGGCTACACCTTC
cdr3_aa: CATSDPGQGGYGYTF
v_call: TRBV24-1
j_call: TRBJ1-2
d_call: TRBD1
clone_size: -

cdr3_nt: TGTGCCAGCAGTTACTCGAGTCCAGGGTTAACTGAAGCTTTCTTT
cdr3_aa: CASSYSSPGLTEAFF
v_call: TRBV6-5
j_call: TRBJ1-1
d_call: -
clone_size: -

cdr3_nt: TGCGCCAGCCAACAGGGCATGAACACTGAAGCTTTCTTT
cdr3_aa: CASQQGMNTEAFF
v_call: TRBV5-1
j_call: TRBJ1-1
d_call: -
clone_size: -

cdr3_nt: TGTGCCAGCAGCCAAGCAGACAGTTCCTATGGCTACACCTTC
cdr3_aa: CASSQADSSYGYTF
v_call: TRBV6-5
j_call: TRBJ1-2
d_call: -
clone_size: -

cdr3_nt: TGCGCCAGCAGTCAAAGGGACAGGAGCAATCAGCCCCAGCATTTT
cdr3_aa: CASSQRDRSNQPQHF
v_call: TRBV23-1
j_call: TRBJ1-5
d_call: TRBD1
clone_size: few

cdr3_nt: TGTGCCAGCAGCCAAGCCCCGGACAGGCCGCGGACAGATACGCAGTATTTT
cdr3_aa: CASSQAPDRPRTDTQYF
v_call: TRBV14
j_call: TRBJ2-3
d_call: TRBD1
clone_size: -

cdr3_nt: TGTGCCAGCAGTGGACCCTACGAGCAGTACTTC
cdr3_aa: CASSGPYEQYF
v_call: TRBV27
j_call: TRBJ2-7
d_call: -
clone_size: many

cdr3_nt: TGTGCCAGCTCACCCCAACTAGCAGATACGCAGTATTTT
cdr3_aa: CASSPQLADTQYF
v_call: TRBV18
j_call: TRBJ2-3
d_call: -
clone_size: few

cdr3_nt: TGTGCCAGCAGCCAAAGGACAGGGCAAGAGACCCAGTACTTC
cdr3_aa: CASSQRTGQETQYF
v_call: TRBV11-3
j_call: TRBJ2-5
d_call: TRBD1
clone_size: -

cdr3_nt: TGTGCCAGCAGCCCCAAGGACAGGGTACAGTCCTATGGCTACACCTTC
cdr3_aa: CASSPKDRVQSYGYTF
v_call: TRBV7-9
j_call: TRBJ1-2
d_call: TRBD1
clone_size: -

cdr3_nt: TGTGCCAGCAGTTTAGCGTACACCGAAACGGGCACTGAAGCTTTCTTT
cdr3_aa: CASSLAYTETGTEAFF
v_call: TRBV12-3/TRBV12-4
j_call: TRBJ1-1
d_call: -
clone_size: -

cdr3_nt: TGCAGTGCTTCGACAGGTCGTTCCTACGAGCAGTACTTC
cdr3_aa: CSASTGRSYEQYF
v_call: TRBV20-1
j_call: TRBJ2-7
d_call: -
clone_size: few

cdr3_nt: TGTGCCAGCAGTCAGGGTAGACACAATGAGCAGTTCTTC
cdr3_aa: CASSQGRHNEQFF
v_call: TRBV7-9
j_call: TRBJ2-1
d_call: -
clone_size: few

cdr3_nt: TGTGCCAGCAGCCCGAATCTACCCGCTAACTATGGCTACACCTTC
cdr3_aa: CASSPNLPANYGYTF
v_call: TRBV14
j_call: TRBJ1-2
d_call: -
clone_size: few

cdr3_nt: TGTGCCACCAGTGATTCCCCACTAGCGGGGGTTGAGACCCAGTACTTC
cdr3_aa: CATSDSPLAGVETQYF
v_call: TRBV24-1
j_call: TRBJ2-5
d_call: TRBD2
clone_size: -

cdr3_nt: TGTGCCAGCAGTTACTCTGGACAGATTCAGCCCCAGCATTTT
cdr3_aa: CASSYSGQIQPQHF
v_call: TRBV6-2/TRBV6-3
j_call: TRBJ1-5
d_call: -
clone_size: few

cdr3_nt: TGCAGCGTTGAAGATATGACCACGGGGACCTACGAGCAGTACTTC
cdr3_aa: CSVEDMTTGTYEQYF
v_call: TRBV29-1
j_call: TRBJ2-7
d_call: -
clone_size: -

cdr3_nt: TGTGCCAGCAGCGCAGAACCGTGGGGGGGCCGTAATGAGCAGTTCTTC
cdr3_aa: CASSAEPWGGRNEQFF
v_call: TRBV9
j_call: TRBJ2-1
d_call: -
clone_size: -

cdr3_nt: TGTGCCAGCAGCCATCGGGGAGGGATGAACGAGCAGTACTTC
cdr3_aa: CASSHRGGMNEQYF
v_call: TRBV6-5
j_call: TRBJ2-7
d_call: TRBD2
clone_size: few

cdr3_nt: TGCGCCAGCAGCTTGGCCCCGTGGAGCGGGGCCAAGAACACCGGGGAGCTGTTTTTT
cdr3_aa: CASSLAPWSGAKNTGELFF
v_call: TRBV5-1
j_call: TRBJ2-2
d_call: TRBD2
clone_size: many

cdr3_nt: TGTGCCAGCAGCTTAGAAGGGTTTCTAGCCAAAAACATTCAGTACTTC
cdr3_aa: CASSLEGFLAKNIQYF
v_call: TRBV7-9
j_call: TRBJ2-4
d_call: -
clone_size: few

cdr3_nt: TGTGCCAGCAGTGAAGCGGACTTACGCCTCTATGGCTACACCTTC
cdr3_aa: CASSEADLRLYGYTF
v_call: TRBV6-1
j_call: TRBJ1-2
d_call: -
clone_size: few

cdr3_nt: TGTGCCAGCAGCCCATCCTATAGCGGGAGTACGGACATTCAGTACTTC
cdr3_aa: CASSPSYSGSTDIQYF
v_call: TRBV4-2
j_call: TRBJ2-4
d_call: TRBD2
clone_size: few

cdr3_nt: TGTGCCAGCAGCTTAGATTTTTCCTTGGCAGGGACTCGTAACACTGAAGCTTTCTTT
cdr3_aa: CASSLDFSLAGTRNTEAFF
v_call: TRBV7-8
j_call: TRBJ1-1
d_call: -
clone_size: -

cdr3_nt: TGTGCCAGCAGCTTAGGGCCCGGCCAGGGGAGCCACGAGCAGTACTTC
cdr3_aa: CASSLGPGQGSHEQYF
v_call: TRBV7-9
j_call: TRBJ2-7
d_call: -
clone_size: -

cdr3_nt: TGTGCCAGCAGTACTACAGGTTTCAACACTGAAGCTTTCTTT
cdr3_aa: CASSTTGFNTEAFF
v_call: TRBV6-2/TRBV6-3
j_call: TRBJ1-1
d_call: -
clone_size: many

cdr3_nt: TGCGCCAGCAGCTTGGTGCCTAGCGAAGCGAACACCGGGGAGCTGTTTTTT
cdr3_aa: CASSLVPSEANTGELFF
v_call: TRBV5-1
j_call: TRBJ2-2
d_call: -
clone_size: few

cdr3_nt: TGTGCCAGCAGTGAATCCCGGGACGGAGCCTACGAGCAGTACTTC
cdr3_aa: CASSESRDGAYEQYF
v_call: TRBV2
j_call: TRBJ2-7
d_call: -
clone_size: many

cdr3_nt: TGTGCCAGCAGCTTCAACCAGCCCTACGAGCAGTACTTC
cdr3_aa: CASSFNQPYEQYF
v_call: TRBV11-1
j_call: TRBJ2-7
d_call: -
clone_size: few

cdr3_nt: TGCAGTGCTCCTCGACGGGGAAGCAAAGATACGCAGTATTTT
cdr3_aa: CSAPRRGSKDTQYF
v_call: TRBV20-1
j_call: TRBJ2-3
d_call: -
clone_size: few

cdr3_nt: TGTGCCACCAGTGTTACTGGGTACAATGAGCAGTTCTTC
cdr3_aa: CATSVTGYNEQFF
v_call: TRBV24-1
j_call: TRBJ2-1
d_call: -
clone_size: few

cdr3_nt: TGTGCCAGTACTTTACGGGGGCCTCTCGGTGAAGAGCAGTACTTC
cdr3_aa: CASTLRGPLGEEQYF
v_call: TRBV6-6
j_call: TRBJ2-7
d_call: -
clone_size: few

cdr3_nt: TGTGCCAGTCAAGCCTTTAGCACAGATACGCAGTATTTT
cdr3_aa: CASQAFSTDTQYF
v_call: TRBV27
j_call: TRBJ2-3
d_call: -
clone_size: -

cdr3_nt: TGTGCCAGCATTACCCCGCGGGGAGGGCGGACTGAAGCTTTCTTT
cdr3_aa: CASITPRGGRTEAFF
v_call: TRBV12-3/TRBV12-4
j_call: TRBJ1-1
d_call: -
clone_size: few

cdr3_nt: TGTGCCACCAGCAGAACCAGGGGTACTGAAGCTTTCTTT
cdr3_aa: CATSRTRGTEAFF
v_call: TRBV15
j_call: TRBJ1-1
d_call: -
clone_size: few

cdr3_nt: TGTGCCAGCAGCCCTAGGACAGGGGGGTTCCACGAGCAGTACTTC
cdr3_aa: CASSPRTGGFHEQYF
v_call: TRBV12-3/TRBV12-4
j_call: TRBJ2-7
d_call: TRBD1
clone_size: few

cdr3_nt: TGCAGTGCTAGAGTTTTCGGTGCTAGCCCCACCTACAATGAGCAGTTCTTC
cdr3_aa: CSARVFGASPTYNEQFF
v_call: TRBV20-1
j_call: TRBJ2-1
d_call: -
clone_size: few

cdr3_nt: TGCGCCAGCATGGACAGGGTTGGTGGCCAAGAGACCCAGTACTTC
cdr3_aa: CASMDRVGGQETQYF
v_call: TRBV10-2
j_call: TRBJ2-5
d_call: TRBD1
clone_size: few

cdr3_nt: TGTGCCAGCAGTCCACCGCCTGAAGGGACTAGCACAGATACGCAGTATTTT
cdr3_aa: CASSPPPEGTSTDTQYF
v_call: TRBV12-3/TRBV12-4
j_call: TRBJ2-3
d_call: -
clone_size: -